This T cell receptor beta chain emerged from a study of cytomegalovirus exposure and HLA in healthy donors. Primers: 60 Vbeta forward and 13 Jbeta reverse. Assay used: immunoSEQ multiplex PCR; TCRdb lists only in-frame clones, some missing. This table holds 100,000 or so clones, approximately 80% found once. Source material: PBMCs. The TCR comes from a female donor in good health and CMV-seronegative.

DNA for the CDR3: TGTGCCAGCAGTGCGCCCGGGGATTTTAGCGGGGGCAACTACAATGAGCAGTTCTTC. This codes for CASSAPGDFSGGNYNEQFF. The chain joins TRBV2 to TRBJ2-1, with 9 bases lining up with TRBD2. The V gene's germline CDR1 is SNHLY and CDR2 FYNNEI. The V segment lost 4 bases and the J segment 3 bases; nucleotides outside the gene matches: 16. The CDR3 is 19 amino acids. Filled out from reference TRBV2 and TRBJ2-1, the complete variable domain reads EPEVTQTPSHQVTQMGQEVILRCVPISNHLYFYWYRQILGQKVEFLVSFYNNEISEKSEIFDDQFSVERPDGSNFTLKIRSTKLEDSAMYFCASSAPGDFSGGNYNEQFFGPGTRLTVL.